The source of this T cell receptor beta chain is a study of CD8+ T cells in alopecia areata. After removal of 6 bases from V and 5 bases from J, the junction contained 8 bases not matched to a gene. Germline V gene lookup returns CDR1 SQVTM and CDR2 ANQGSEA. The CDR3 is 14 residues long. Sequencing used cDNA as its template, made by extracting RNA and reverse transcribing it. Only in-frame clones appear in the TCRdb table, and some are missing; sequencing was by immunoSEQ multiplex PCR. The profile shows about 150,000 clones, about nine tenths of them singletons. The chain uses TRBV29-1 and TRBJ2-5, with 11 bases that match TRBD2. The sequence derives from a human donor with alopecia areata. Sequencing was performed on CD8+ T cells sorted from blood, taken at week 0. In DNA, the CDR3 is TGCAGCGTAATAGCGGGAGGGCCTCTGGAGACCCAGTACTTC. It translates to CSVIAGGPLETQYF. The variable domain in full, completed from reference TRBV29-1 and TRBJ2-5, reads SAVISQKPSRDICQRGTSLTIQCQVDSQVTMMFWYRQQPGQSLTLIATANQGSEATYESGFVIDKFPISRPNLTFSTLTVSNMSPEDSSIYLCSVIAGGPLETQYFGPGTRLLVL.